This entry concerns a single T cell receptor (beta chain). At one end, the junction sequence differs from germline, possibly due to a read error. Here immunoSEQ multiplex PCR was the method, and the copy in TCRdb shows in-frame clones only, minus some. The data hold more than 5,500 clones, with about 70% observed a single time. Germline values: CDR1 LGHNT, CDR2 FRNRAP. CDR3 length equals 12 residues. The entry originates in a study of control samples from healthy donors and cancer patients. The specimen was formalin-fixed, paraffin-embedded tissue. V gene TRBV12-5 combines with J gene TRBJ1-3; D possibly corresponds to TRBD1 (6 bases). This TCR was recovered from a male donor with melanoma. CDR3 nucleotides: TGTGCTAGTGGTTTGGTACTCGGACAGCGGTTTTTT. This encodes CASGLVLGQRFF.